This TCR beta chain stems from a study of human T cells and chemical hapten exposure. Study results and caveats: No change in TCRs above 1 in 1000 frequency was produced by DPC sensitization. Relative to control repertoires, expanded TCRs gave rise to significantly more large CDR3 similarity clusters. Every donor had alopecia, and their immune response may therefore differ from healthy people's.

Attachment of unique molecular identifiers to individual cDNA molecules was performed in the library. TCRdb processed the RACE reads anew with MiXCR; each CDR3 protein has one entry. In the table there are roughly 380,000 distinct CDR3 sequences, more than 5% of which are singletons. Described time point: patch test 2, 6 weeks after DPC sensitization. Treatment noted: therapeutic diphenylcyclopropenone sensitization with weekly scalp DPC. This clonotype occurred a few times. The target antigen is unknown. CDR1 and CDR2 from the germline V gene are SGHTA and FQGNSA. The CDR3 totals 15 residues. With V trimmed by 4 bases and J by 4 bases, 4 bases remained unmatched.

The TCR comes from a woman aged 18 to 35 with alopecia areata. Some clones in this sample may be carry-over from other donors' samples. The specimen was whole blood, collected in connection with sensitization to the hapten diphenylcyclopropenone (DPC). The rearrangement uses TRBV7-2 and TRBJ1-3; TRBD1 matches at 10 bases. CDR3 DNA sequence: TGTGCCAGCAGCTCACGGACAGGGGGAGGAAACACCATATATTTT. Its protein product is CASSSRTGGGNTIYF.